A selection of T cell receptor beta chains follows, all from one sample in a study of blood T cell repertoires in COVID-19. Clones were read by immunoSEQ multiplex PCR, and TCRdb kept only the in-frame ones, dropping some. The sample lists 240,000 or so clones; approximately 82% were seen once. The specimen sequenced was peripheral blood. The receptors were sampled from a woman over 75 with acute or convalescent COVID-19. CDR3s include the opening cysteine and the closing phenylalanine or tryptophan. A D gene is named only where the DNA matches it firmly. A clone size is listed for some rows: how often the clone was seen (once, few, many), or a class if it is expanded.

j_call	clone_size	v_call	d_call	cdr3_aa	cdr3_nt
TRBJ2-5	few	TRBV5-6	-	CASSLRVVQTRTQYF	TGTGCCAGCAGCTTGCGTGTGGTACAAACAAGGACCCAGTACTTC
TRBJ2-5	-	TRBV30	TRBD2	CAWSGRLTSGDQETQYF	TGTGCCTGGAGTGGACGCCTGACTAGCGGGGACCAAGAGACCCAGTACTTC
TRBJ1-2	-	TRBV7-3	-	CASSLAPGHTEGYTF	TGTGCCAGCAGCTTAGCCCCCGGACATACGGAGGGCTACACCTTC
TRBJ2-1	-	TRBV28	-	CASSLDAREKKQFF	TGTGCCAGCAGCCTCGATGCCCGGGAAAAAAAGCAGTTCTTC
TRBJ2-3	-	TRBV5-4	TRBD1	CASSLVGQGAPDTQYF	TGTGCCAGCAGCTTGGTCGGACAGGGGGCACCAGATACGCAGTATTTT
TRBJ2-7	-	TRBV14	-	CASSQDDRNPYEQYF	TGTGCCAGCAGCCAAGATGACAGGAATCCCTACGAGCAGTACTTC
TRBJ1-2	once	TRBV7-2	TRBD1	CASSPVPGQGAEGYTF	TGTGCCAGCAGCCCAGTCCCGGGACAGGGGGCGGAGGGCTACACCTTC
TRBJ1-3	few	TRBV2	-	CASGGWTSGNTIYF	TGTGCCAGCGGCGGGTGGACCTCTGGAAACACCATATATTTT
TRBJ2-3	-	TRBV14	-	CASSPTYGRVTQYF	TGTGCCAGCAGCCCGACATATGGAAGAGTTACGCAGTATTTT
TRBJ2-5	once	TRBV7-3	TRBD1	CASSLNPGGQETQYF	TGTGCCAGCAGCTTAAATCCAGGGGGTCAAGAGACCCAGTACTTC
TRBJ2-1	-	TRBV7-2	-	CASSTGTYNEQFF	TGTGCCAGCAGCACCGGGACATACAATGAGCAGTTCTTC
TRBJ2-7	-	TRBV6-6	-	CASTEGQSSYEQYF	TGTGCCAGCACCGAGGGACAAAGCTCCTACGAGCAGTACTTC
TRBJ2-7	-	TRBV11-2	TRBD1	CASSTGQNYEQYF	TGTGCCAGCAGCACGGGACAGAACTACGAGCAGTACTTC
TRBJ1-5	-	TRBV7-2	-	CASSLQEDQPQHF	TGTGCCAGCAGCTTACAGGAGGATCAGCCCCAGCATTTT
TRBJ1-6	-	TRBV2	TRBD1	CASRETGSASPLHF	TGTGCCAGCAGGGAGACAGGGAGTGCTTCACCCCTCCACTTT
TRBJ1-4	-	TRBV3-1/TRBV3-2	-	CASSQAGFGEKLFF	TGTGCCAGCAGCCAAGCAGGGTTTGGCGAAAAACTGTTTTTT
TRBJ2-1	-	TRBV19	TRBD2	CASSTGLAGKRSYNEQFF	TGTGCCAGTAGTACTGGACTAGCGGGAAAACGCTCCTACAATGAGCAGTTCTTC
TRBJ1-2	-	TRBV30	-	CAWSKGPSYGYTF	TGTGCCTGGAGTAAGGGGCCTTCCTATGGCTACACCTTC
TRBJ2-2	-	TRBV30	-	CAWSELNTGELFF	TGTGCCTGGAGTGAATTAAACACCGGGGAGCTGTTTTTT
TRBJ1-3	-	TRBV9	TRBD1	CASSGTGNSGNTIYF	TGTGCCAGCAGCGGGACAGGCAACTCTGGAAACACCATATATTTT
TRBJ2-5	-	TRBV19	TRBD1	CASSGTGGSETQYF	TGTGCCAGTAGTGGGACAGGGGGCTCGGAGACCCAGTACTTC
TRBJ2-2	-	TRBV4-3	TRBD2	CASSQPSGGPAGELFF	TGCGCCAGCAGCCAACCTAGCGGGGGCCCGGCTGGGGAGCTGTTTTTT
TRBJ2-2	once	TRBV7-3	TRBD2	CASSSKGTSGPNTGELFF	TGTGCCAGCAGCTCGAAAGGGACTAGCGGGCCAAACACCGGGGAGCTGTTTTTT
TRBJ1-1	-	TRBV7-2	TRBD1	CASSLRWTGPTVTEAFF	TGTGCCAGCAGCTTGAGATGGACAGGTCCAACAGTCACTGAAGCTTTCTTT
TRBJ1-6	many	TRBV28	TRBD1	CASSLLGDRRSPLHF	TGTGCCAGCAGTCTCCTAGGGGACAGACGATCACCCCTCCACTTT
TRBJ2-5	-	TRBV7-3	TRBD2	CASSRLAGGRETQYF	TGTGCCAGCAGCCGACTAGCGGGGGGTAGGGAGACCCAGTACTTC
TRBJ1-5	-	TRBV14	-	CASSQGSHQPQHF	TGTGCCAGCAGCCAAGGGAGCCATCAGCCCCAGCATTTT
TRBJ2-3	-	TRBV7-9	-	CASSLDRLGLYF	TGTGCCAGCAGCTTAGACCGATTGGGACTTTATTTT
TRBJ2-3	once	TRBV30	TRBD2	CAWSVTSGRAGTQYF	TGTGCCTGGAGTGTAACTAGCGGGAGGGCCGGTACGCAGTATTTT
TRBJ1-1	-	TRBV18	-	CASSPPHRVTEAFF	TGTGCCAGCTCACCACCTCACAGGGTTACTGAAGCTTTCTTT